The sequence of this TCR beta chain was determined in a study of blood T cell repertoires in COVID-19. Across the study: Both acute and convalescent COVID-19 samples were obtained from the United States, Italy and Spain.

Participants were aged about 18 to 100 years from about two dozen US areas. Participants' own reports of clinical history determined their cohort assignment. The length of the CDR3 is 15 residues. The V segment lost 3 bases and the J segment 5 bases; nucleotides outside the gene matches: 1. Germline V CDR1 and CDR2: LGHNT, FRNRAP. Per the original data handling: For nucleated cells, counts were estimated from reference gene primer amplification. The data were produced by immunoSEQ multiplex PCR, yet TCRdb's version contains in-frame clones alone and is incomplete. Clone size and V and J calls were adopted from that table, with D and trimming inferred from the DNA. Of hundreds of thousands of clones listed, approximately 85% were seen once; the top ten hold around 10%.

The specimen sequenced was PBMCs or T cells enriched from blood (not recorded which). The source of this sequence is a woman aged 50 to 60 with acute COVID-19. The rearrangement uses TRBV12-5 and TRBJ2-1, with 13 bases fitting TRBD2. The CDR3 coding sequence is TGTGCTAGTGGTTTCGGGACTAGCGGGAACAATGAGCAGTTCTTC. Amino acids: CASGFGTSGNNEQFF.